This record covers a single TCR beta chain. This clonotype was observed at least ten times. It lacks a known antigen. Nothing much larger sits one base from this clone, and base qualities are not available. The intended sense of this specimen's time point label: newly diagnosed GD, antithyroid drugs for less than 3 months. RNA was extracted from PBMCs in TRIzol for both TCR sequencing and RNA sequencing. Graves' disease was diagnosed according to American Thyroid Association guidelines. Recruitment of patients was carried out at an endocrinology department in Xi'an, China. Each patient gave roughly 8.4 milliliters of peripheral blood, collected in an EDTA anticoagulant tube. Ficoll Paque Plus density gradient separation was used to isolate PBMCs, and no additional T cell sorting was done. An Agilent 2100 Bioanalyzer and agarose gel were used to check RNA quality, and a NanoDrop 2000 was used to measure RNA concentration.

Libraries came from multiplex PCR. The data were produced on an Illumina HiSeq 4000. iRepertoire HTBI primers and Arm-PCR amplification of CDR3 regions were used to construct TCR beta libraries. Gel purification was performed on PCR products prior to sequencing. The study's processing was this. A total of some 65 TRBV and under 15 TRBJ segments were identified across samples and were used for gene usage analysis of CDR3 amino acid clonotypes. Filtered high-quality paired reads were merged into contigs using COPE and FqMerger. BLAST was used to align contigs to the IMGT TRBV, TRBD and TRBJ reference genes, and CDR3 was defined following IMGT. Any clonotype with a frequency above 0.1% was classified as a highly expanded clone. Shannon entropy served as the measure of repertoire diversity, while the Gini coefficient captured V-J evenness. Public clonotypes were defined as clonotypes shared by more than one individual. Starting from the raw public reads, TCRdb applied fastp trimming at Q25, assembled clones with MiXCR and retained in-frame beta chains. When rows share a CDR3 protein, they turn into one entry using the most common DNA and genes. These V and J calls derive from TCRdb rather than the authors' analysis. The sample data list about 540,000 distinct CDR3 sequences, and approximately 13% of these were observed just once. Roughly 9.7% of the sample lies in the top ten.

This sample was included in a study of regulatory T cells in long-lasting Graves disease (dated by TCRdb to the early 2020s). For the wider study: Newly diagnosed Graves' disease patients had taken antithyroid drugs for less than 3 months. The study was conducted in China and was registered as a clinical trial. A total of roughly 33 samples underwent TCR sequencing: around 13 from persistent and roughly 20 from newly diagnosed Graves' disease patients. Peripheral blood TCR sequencing and RNA sequencing compared persistent Graves' disease patients with newly diagnosed Graves' disease patients.

Results the study describes overall, beyond this receptor: A larger number of public clonotypes was shared among persistent patients (more than 2,500) than among newly diagnosed patients (more than 850). The authors noted that the small sample size was a limitation that may lower accuracy. Only peripheral blood was studied, because thyroid tissue, the primary lesion, was inaccessible. Sequencing and analysis were restricted to the TCR beta chain. Persistent Graves' disease patients showed lower TCR Shannon entropy and fewer highly expanded clones than newly diagnosed patients, suggesting clonal expansion.

The sample also formed part of further work on T cells in Graves' hyperthyroidism and ophthalmopathy. As the second study states: A patient counted as having stable Graves' hyperthyroidism if no progression to ophthalmopathy occurred over 18 months of follow-up. The hyperthyroidism patients were between 18 and 65 years old and newly diagnosed, with a disease duration of less than 2 months. Any patient with an uncontrolled infection, another autoimmune disease, pregnancy or lactation was excluded. Diagnoses were based on clinical symptoms, serum thyroxine and TRAb, thyroid ultrasound and orbital computed tomography. For the first round of RT-PCR on the TCR CDR3, the HTBI primer set was used together with the Qiagen OneStep RT-PCR kit. Blood samples also contained most of the expanded thyroid clonotypes (frequency above 0.001), which suggests that blood repertoires may reflect thyroid immune responses. In cross-validation, a model built on a 13 V-J signature told ophthalmopathy apart from stable hyperthyroidism with roughly 87% sensitivity and 81% to 82% specificity, and in testing the same model reached 80%/75%. In validation, the model predicted progression to ophthalmopathy a median of about 6.5 months before onset, with roughly 71% sensitivity and more than 72% specificity. To identify TCR V-J signatures that set the groups apart, the researchers used a discovery cohort of about a hundred patients, made up of around 40 with Graves' ophthalmopathy and 57 with stable Graves' hyperthyroidism. Whether ophthalmopathy could be predicted prospectively was tested in an independent validation cohort made up of about 18 hyperthyroidism patients plus 17 patients who later progressed to ophthalmopathy. The 100 discovery patients were divided at random into training and test sets in a 7:3 ratio. The study also compared thyroid tissue and blood T-cell repertoires from about six Graves' hyperthyroidism patients. Once sampling was done, hyperthyroidism patients were given methimazole at a starting dose of 30 mg daily, whereas ophthalmopathy patients were given high-dose intravenous methylprednisolone. A second multiplex PCR round built the libraries, followed by size selection and purification. Libraries were sequenced paired-end with 100 bp reads on an Illumina HiSeq2000. SOAPnuke was used to process the raw data, with reads discarded if the reads contained adapters or uncalled bases, had a mean Phred below 15, or lacked an exact constant-primer or identifier match. High-quality paired reads were merged using COPE v1.2.5, and each unique nucleotide sequence was defined as a clonotype. MiTCR v1.1 was used to align the clonotypes against IMGT TRBV, TRBD and TRBJ reference segments. Only V-J combinations with frequency above 0.0001, covering about 99% of repertoires, were analysed. A TCS score was defined as the ratio of F50 (clonal expansion) to E x V (chaos), with BLOSUM62-based TCRdist applied between CDR3 peptides within each V-J. Welch's t-statistics and random forest reduced 514 V-J features to 10 to 15, which were used in a naive Bayes classifier (R e1071). No statistical method was used to fix the sample size in advance, and group allocation was not hidden from the investigators. The paper reports TCR Vbeta CDR3 sequencing of 140 or so peripheral blood samples: some 41 ophthalmopathy, over 70 hyperthyroidism and around 17 progressor patients.

The clonotype originates from a man aged 30-40 years with Graves disease. Donor details come from another sample of the same person, matched by shared clones. The material was peripheral blood mononuclear cells (PBMCs), obtained at new diagnosis, from a patient treated with antithyroid drugs.

The DNA sequence follows: TGTGCCAGCAGCTGGGGACTAGCGGGAGTTACAGATACGCAGTATTTT. Its translation reads: CASSWGLAGVTDTQYF. Rearrangement joined TRBV7-8 to TRBJ2-3; 14 bases in between match TRBD2. V is cut back by 4 bases and J by 3 bases, with 3 bases in the junction unmatched. From a lookup of the germline V gene, CDR1 and CDR2 are SGHVS and FQNEAQ. There are 16 amino acids in the CDR3, from cysteine to phenylalanine inclusive. CDR3 DNA only is kept here, 48 bases in frame from base 1. When the CDR3 is completed using the reference TRBV7-8 and TRBJ2-3 genes on either side, the full variable domain is GAGVSQSPRYKVAKRGQDVALRCDPISGHVSLFWYQQALGQGPEFLTYFQNEAQLDKSGLPSDRFFAERPEGSVSTLKIQRTQQEDSAVYLCASSWGLAGVTDTQYFGPGTRLTVL.